This T cell receptor (beta chain) was identified during a study of blood T cell repertoires in COVID-19 (dated by TCRdb to about 2020). Concerning the study at large: Collaborator samples came from the United States, Italy and Spain and covered acute and convalescent phases of COVID-19. The repertoires were made available in a free public database intended to serve as a resource for research on the immune response to SARS-CoV-2. Sample metadata almost always included a de-identified subject ID, COVID-19 status, age in years and sex. The dataset comprised deeply sampled blood TCRbeta repertoires from subjects exposed to, actively infected with, or recovered from COVID-19. The prospective study material was composed of cDNA or gDNA derived from T cells, B-cell-depleted T cells, or PBMCs. Samples came from the ongoing ImmuneRACE study (first 160 participants) plus 1,254 subjects from 6 global collaborators. Where available, HLA class I and class II types were obtained from metadata supplied by the sample provider rather than from assay-based typing. On the study overall, not on this receptor specifically: The quantity of clinical and demographic metadata differed by source and by participant and was supplied without curation.

Each collaborating institution followed its own protocols to collect whole blood in K2EDTA tubes. For TCRbeta analysis, collaborators shipped samples as frozen whole blood, isolated PBMCs, or DNA extracted from either of those sample types. Points on this clone: No antigen is known for it. Qualities for individual bases were not recorded, and no much larger clone is one base off. The sample has other DNA sequences that encode this CDR3 too.

The immunoSEQ Assay, a bias-controlled multiplex PCR, was used to amplify TCRbeta CDR3 regions from genomic DNA. On the authors' methods: The number of nucleated cells in each sample was estimated from the amplification of reference gene primers within the assay. Sequence reads were collapsed and filtered to measure the absolute abundance of every unique TCRbeta CDR3 rearrangement. For each sample, productive Simpson clonality was calculated as the square root of Simpson's diversity index over productive rearrangements. TCRdb re-hosts the immuneACCESS table, in-frame sequences only. Its copies lack some clones; in the studies checked, an unresolved V gene accounts for under half of them, and the cause for the rest is not known. That table is the source of V, J and clone size, and D and trimming were worked out from the DNA. This sample comprises approximately 230,000 clones, approximately 86% of them detected only once. 4.5% to 6% of the sample comes from the top ten.

V lost 1 base and J lost 0 bases; the stretch between them is 4 bases long. The CDR3 numbers 13 residues from cysteine through phenylalanine. Of all the DNA, just the CDR3 is kept, 39 bases in frame from base 1. The rearranged segments are TRBV12-3 or TRBV12-4 and TRBJ2-7, with no confidently assigned D gene. What was sequenced was peripheral blood. This clonotype was sampled from a woman at least 80 years old with active or convalescent COVID-19. For the CDR3, the sequence is CASSLGSSYEQYF. The nucleotide sequence is given as TGTGCCAGCAGTTTAGGTAGCTCCTACGAGCAGTACTTC.